This is a list of T cell receptor beta chains from one sample in a study of cytomegalovirus exposure and HLA in healthy donors. Libraries were prepared by immunoSEQ multiplex PCR; TCRdb keeps only in-frame clonotypes and omits some of them. The sample holds some 150,000 clones; 82% are singletons and the top ten take 8.1%. Specimen: PBMCs. These receptor sequences come from a woman in her 50s in good health and CMV-seropositive. Each CDR3 is given with its conserved first and last residue.

j_call	v_call	cdr3_aa
TRBJ2-6	TRBV18	CASSPTQEVAGGANVLTF
TRBJ2-5	TRBV7-9	CASSLEPQGGSETQYF
TRBJ2-7	TRBV27	CASSQRLLAGGHPTPYEQYF
TRBJ1-2	TRBV28	CASSGGRGQFPWGSAFNYGYTF
TRBJ2-3	TRBV5-1	CASSLNSLGPDTQYF
TRBJ2-7	TRBV5-5	CASSSPVGRSYEQYF
TRBJ1-5	TRBV18	CASSLLDRGNQPQHF
TRBJ1-5	TRBV5-5	CASSRQGNQPQHF
TRBJ1-2	TRBV28	CASSLGRTVFGYTF
TRBJ1-3	TRBV11-3	CASSLGRSPGNTIYF
TRBJ2-7	TRBV27	CASADGQTDYRGEKQYF
TRBJ2-2	TRBV7-2	CASSVTGDPGELFF
TRBJ1-1	TRBV29-1	CSVVYPGTGDLAFF
TRBJ1-5	TRBV4-3	CASSQTLGQGIQPQHF
TRBJ1-1	TRBV5-4	CASSLTPGHSEAFF
TRBJ1-1	TRBV11-2	CASSSPRGTEAFF
TRBJ1-2	TRBV11-1	CASSLGPYGYTF
TRBJ1-2	TRBV23-1	CASSQFGQDRVDGYTF
TRBJ2-2	TRBV7-2	CASSYRTQGAATGELFF
TRBJ1-3	TRBV7-2	CASSFNRIGSGNTIYF
TRBJ2-3	TRBV12-5	CASGPGGSTDTQYF